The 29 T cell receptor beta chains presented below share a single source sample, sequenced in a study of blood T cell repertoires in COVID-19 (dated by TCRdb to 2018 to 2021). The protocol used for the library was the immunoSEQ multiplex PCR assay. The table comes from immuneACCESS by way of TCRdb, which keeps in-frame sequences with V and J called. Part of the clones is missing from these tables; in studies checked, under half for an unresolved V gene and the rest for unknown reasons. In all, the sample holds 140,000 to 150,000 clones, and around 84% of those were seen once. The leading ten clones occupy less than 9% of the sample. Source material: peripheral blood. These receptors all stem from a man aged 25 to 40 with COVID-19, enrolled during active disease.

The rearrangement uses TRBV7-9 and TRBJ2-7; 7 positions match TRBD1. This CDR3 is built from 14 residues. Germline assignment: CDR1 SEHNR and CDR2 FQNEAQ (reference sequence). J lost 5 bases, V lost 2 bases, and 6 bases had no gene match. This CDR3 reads CASSLYRGADEQYF. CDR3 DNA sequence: TGTGCCAGCAGCTTATACAGGGGTGCGGACGAGCAGTACTTC. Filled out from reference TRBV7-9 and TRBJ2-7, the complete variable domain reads DTGVSQNPRHKITKRGQNVTFRCDPISEHNRLYWYRQTLGQGPEFLTYFQNEAQLEKSRLLSDRFSAERPKGSFSTLEIQRTEQGDSAMYLCASSLYRGADEQYFGPGTRLTVT.

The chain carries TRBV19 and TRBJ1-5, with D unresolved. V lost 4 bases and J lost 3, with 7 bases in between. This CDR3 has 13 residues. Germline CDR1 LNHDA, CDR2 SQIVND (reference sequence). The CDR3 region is CASSNGPNQPQHF. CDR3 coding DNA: TGTGCCAGTAGTAATGGGCCCAATCAGCCCCAGCATTTT.

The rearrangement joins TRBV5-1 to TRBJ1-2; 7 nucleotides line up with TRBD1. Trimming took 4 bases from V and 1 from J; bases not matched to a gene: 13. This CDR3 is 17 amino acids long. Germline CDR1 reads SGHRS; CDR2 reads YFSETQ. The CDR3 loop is CASSPETGFPFNYGYTF. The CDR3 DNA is TGCGCCAGCAGCCCCGAGACAGGGTTTCCGTTTAACTATGGCTACACCTTC. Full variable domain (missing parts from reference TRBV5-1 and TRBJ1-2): KAGVTQTPRYLIKTRGQQVTLSCSPISGHRSVSWYQQTPGQGLQFLFEYFSETQRNKGNFPGRFSGRQFSNSRSEMNVSTLELGDSALYLCASSPETGFPFNYGYTFGSGTRLTVV.

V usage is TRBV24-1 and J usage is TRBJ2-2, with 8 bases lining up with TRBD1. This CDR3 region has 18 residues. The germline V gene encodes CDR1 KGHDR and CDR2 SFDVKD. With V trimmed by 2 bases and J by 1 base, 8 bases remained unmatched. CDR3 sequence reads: CATSDSKTGTGNTGELFF. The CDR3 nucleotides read TGTGCCACCAGTGATTCAAAGACCGGGACAGGGAACACCGGGGAGCTGTTTTTT.

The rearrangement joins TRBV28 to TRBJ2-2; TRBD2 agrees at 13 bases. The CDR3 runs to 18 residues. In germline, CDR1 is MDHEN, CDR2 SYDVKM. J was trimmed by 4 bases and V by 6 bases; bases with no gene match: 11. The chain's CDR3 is CASRTLLAGGPGTGELFF. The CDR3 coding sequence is TGTGCCAGCAGGACCTTACTAGCGGGAGGGCCAGGCACCGGGGAGCTGTTTTTT.

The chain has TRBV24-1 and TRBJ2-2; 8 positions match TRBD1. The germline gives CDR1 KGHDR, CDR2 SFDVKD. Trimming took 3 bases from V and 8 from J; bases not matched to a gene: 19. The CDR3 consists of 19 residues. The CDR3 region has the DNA TGTGCCACCAGTGATGTTTCGATTGGGACAGGACTTGGGCTGGGGGAGCTGTTTTTT. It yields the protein CATSDVSIGTGLGLGELFF.

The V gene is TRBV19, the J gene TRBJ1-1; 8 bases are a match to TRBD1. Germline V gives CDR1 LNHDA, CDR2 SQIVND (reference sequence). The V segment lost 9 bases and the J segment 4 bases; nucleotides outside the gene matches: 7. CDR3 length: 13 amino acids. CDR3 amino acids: CASKTGVGTEAFF. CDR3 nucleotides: TGTGCCAGCAAGACAGGGGTTGGCACTGAAGCTTTCTTT.

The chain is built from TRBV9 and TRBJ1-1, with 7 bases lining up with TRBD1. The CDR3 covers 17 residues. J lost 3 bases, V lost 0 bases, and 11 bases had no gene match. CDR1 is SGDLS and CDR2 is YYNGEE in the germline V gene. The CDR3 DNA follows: TGTGCCAGCAGCGTAGGAGGGGGCGAGGGTTCAGACACTGAAGCTTTCTTT. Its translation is CASSVGGGEGSDTEAFF.

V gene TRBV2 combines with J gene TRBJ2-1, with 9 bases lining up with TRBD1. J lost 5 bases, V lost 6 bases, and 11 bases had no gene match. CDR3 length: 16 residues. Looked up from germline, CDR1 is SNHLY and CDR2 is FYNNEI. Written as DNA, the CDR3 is TGTGCCAGCAGGGGCAGGACAGGGGTGGGAAACAATGAGCAGTTCTTC. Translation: CASRGRTGVGNNEQFF.

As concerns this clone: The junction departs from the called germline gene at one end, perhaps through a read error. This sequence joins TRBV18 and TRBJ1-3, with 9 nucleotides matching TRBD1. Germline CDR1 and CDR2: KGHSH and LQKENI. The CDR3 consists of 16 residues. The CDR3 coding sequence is TGTGCCAGCTCACCAGGGACAGGGTACTCTGGAAGCACCATATATTTT. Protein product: CASSPGTGYSGSTIYF.

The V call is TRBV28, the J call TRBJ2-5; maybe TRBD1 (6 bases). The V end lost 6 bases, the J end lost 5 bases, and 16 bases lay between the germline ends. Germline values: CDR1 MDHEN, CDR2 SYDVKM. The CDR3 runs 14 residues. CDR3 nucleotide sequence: TGTGCCAGCAGGCTCAGGGGTTCTCGGGAGACCCAGTACTTC. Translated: CASRLRGSRETQYF.

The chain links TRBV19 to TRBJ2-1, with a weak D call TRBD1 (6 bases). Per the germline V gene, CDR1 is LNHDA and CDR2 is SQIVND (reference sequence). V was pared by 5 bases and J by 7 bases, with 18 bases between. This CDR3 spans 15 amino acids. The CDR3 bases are TGTGCCAGTAGTCAGACGGACAGAGAGCTTAATGAGCAGTTCTTC. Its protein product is CASSQTDRELNEQFF.

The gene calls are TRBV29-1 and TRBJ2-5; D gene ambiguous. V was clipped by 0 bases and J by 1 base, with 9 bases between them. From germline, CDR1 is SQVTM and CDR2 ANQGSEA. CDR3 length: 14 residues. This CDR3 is CSVEESLLQETQYF. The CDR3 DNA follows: TGCAGCGTTGAAGAAAGCCTACTCCAAGAGACCCAGTACTTC.

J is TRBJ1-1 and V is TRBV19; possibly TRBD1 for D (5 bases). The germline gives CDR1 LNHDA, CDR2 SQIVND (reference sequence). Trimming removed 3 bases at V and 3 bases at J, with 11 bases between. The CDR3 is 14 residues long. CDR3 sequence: CASSIKGLDTEAFF. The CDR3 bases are TGTGCCAGTAGTATTAAGGGGCTGGACACTGAAGCTTTCTTT.

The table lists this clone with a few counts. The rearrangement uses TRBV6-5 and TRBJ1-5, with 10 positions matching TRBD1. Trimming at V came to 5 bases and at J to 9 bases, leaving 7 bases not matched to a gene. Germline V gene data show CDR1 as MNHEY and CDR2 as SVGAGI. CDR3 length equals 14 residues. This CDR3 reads CASSTGQGERPQHF. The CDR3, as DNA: TGTGCCAGCAGTACCGGACAGGGGGAGCGGCCCCAGCATTTT.

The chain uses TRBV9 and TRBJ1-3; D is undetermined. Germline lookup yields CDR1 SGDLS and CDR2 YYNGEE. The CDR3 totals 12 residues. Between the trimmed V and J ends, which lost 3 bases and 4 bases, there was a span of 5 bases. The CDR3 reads CASSAQGNTIYF. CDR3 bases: TGTGCCAGCAGCGCTCAGGGAAACACCATATATTTT.

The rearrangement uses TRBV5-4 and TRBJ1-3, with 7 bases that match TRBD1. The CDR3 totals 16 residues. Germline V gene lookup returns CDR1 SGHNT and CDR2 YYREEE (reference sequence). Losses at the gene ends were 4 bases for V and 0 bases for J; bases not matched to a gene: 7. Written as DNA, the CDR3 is TGTGCCAGCAGCGCAAACGACAGGGTCTCTGGAAACACCATATATTTT. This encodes CASSANDRVSGNTIYF.

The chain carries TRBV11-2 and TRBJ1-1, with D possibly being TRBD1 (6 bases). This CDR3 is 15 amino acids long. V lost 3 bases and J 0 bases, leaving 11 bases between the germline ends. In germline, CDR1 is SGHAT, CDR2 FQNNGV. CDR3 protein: CASSLVQGMNTEAFF. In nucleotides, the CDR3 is TGTGCCAGCAGCTTGGTGCAGGGGATGAACACTGAAGCTTTCTTT.

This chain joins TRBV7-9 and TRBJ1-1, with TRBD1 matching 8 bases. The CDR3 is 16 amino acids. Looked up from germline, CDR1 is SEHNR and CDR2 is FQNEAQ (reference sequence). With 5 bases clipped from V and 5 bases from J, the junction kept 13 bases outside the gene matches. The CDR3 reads CASSTGTGGFGTEAFF. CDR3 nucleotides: TGTGCCAGCAGCACCGGGACAGGAGGGTTCGGAACTGAAGCTTTCTTT.

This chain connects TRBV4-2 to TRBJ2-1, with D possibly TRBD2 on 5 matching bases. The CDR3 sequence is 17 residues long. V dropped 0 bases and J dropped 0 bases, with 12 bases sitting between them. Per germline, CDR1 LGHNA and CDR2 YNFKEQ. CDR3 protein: CASSQELERPSYNEQFF. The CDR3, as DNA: TGTGCCAGCAGCCAAGAGTTAGAGCGGCCCTCCTACAATGAGCAGTTCTTC.

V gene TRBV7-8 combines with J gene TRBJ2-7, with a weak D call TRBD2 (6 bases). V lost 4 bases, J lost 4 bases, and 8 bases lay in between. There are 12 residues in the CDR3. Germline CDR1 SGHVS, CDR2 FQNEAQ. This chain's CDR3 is CASSWDFYEQYF. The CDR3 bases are TGTGCCAGCAGCTGGGACTTTTACGAGCAGTACTTC.

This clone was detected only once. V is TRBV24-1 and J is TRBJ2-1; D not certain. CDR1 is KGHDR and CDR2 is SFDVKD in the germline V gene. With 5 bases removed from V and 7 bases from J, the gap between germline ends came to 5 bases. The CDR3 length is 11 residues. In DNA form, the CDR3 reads TGTGCCACCAGTGTAATAAATGAGCAGTTCTTC. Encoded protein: CATSVINEQFF.

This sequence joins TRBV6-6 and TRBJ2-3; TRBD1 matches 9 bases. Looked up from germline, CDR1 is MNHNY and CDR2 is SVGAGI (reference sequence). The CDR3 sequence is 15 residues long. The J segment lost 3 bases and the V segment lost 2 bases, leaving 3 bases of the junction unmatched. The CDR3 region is CASSYRDRETDTQYF. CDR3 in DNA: TGTGCCAGCAGTTACCGGGACAGGGAAACAGATACGCAGTATTTT.

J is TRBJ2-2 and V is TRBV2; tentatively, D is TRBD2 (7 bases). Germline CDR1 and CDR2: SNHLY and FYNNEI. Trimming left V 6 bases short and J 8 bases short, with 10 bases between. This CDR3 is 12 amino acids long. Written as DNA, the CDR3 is TGTGCCAGCAGCAGGGGAGGGGGGGAGCTGTTTTTT. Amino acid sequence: CASSRGGGELFF.

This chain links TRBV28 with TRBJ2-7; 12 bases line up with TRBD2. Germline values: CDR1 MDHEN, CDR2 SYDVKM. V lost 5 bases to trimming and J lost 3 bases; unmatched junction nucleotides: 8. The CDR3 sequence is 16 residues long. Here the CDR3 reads CASSALGLAGGYEQYF. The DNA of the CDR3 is TGTGCCAGCAGTGCGCTGGGACTAGCGGGTGGCTACGAGCAGTACTTC. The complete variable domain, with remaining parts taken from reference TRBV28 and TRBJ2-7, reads DVKVTQSSRYLVKRTGEKVFLECVQDMDHENMFWYRQDPGLGLRLIYFSYDVKMKEKGDIPEGYSVSREKKERFSLILESASTNQTSMYLCASSALGLAGGYEQYFGPGTRLTVT.

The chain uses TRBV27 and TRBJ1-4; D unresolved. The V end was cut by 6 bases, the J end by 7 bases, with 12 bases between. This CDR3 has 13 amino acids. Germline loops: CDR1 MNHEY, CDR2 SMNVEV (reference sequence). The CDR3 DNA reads TGTGCCAGCAGACCTCTAGGTACTGAAAAACTGTTTTTT. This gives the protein CASRPLGTEKLFF.

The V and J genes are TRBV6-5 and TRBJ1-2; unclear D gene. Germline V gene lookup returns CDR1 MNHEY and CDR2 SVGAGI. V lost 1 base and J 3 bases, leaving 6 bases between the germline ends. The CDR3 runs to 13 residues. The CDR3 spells CASSYFADYGYTF. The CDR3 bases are TGTGCCAGCAGTTACTTCGCAGACTATGGCTACACCTTC.

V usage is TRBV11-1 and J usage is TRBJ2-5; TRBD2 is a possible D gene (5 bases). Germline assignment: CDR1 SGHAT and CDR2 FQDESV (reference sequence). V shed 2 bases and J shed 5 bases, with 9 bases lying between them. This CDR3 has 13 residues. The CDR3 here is CASSLPGKETQYF. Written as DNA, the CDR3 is TGTGCCAGCAGCTTACCGGGGAAGGAGACCCAGTACTTC.

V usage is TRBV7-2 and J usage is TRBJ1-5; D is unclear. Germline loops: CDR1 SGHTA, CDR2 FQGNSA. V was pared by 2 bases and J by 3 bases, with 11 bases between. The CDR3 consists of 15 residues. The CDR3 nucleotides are TGTGCCAGCAGCTTAAAAGCCGGTTTCAATCAGCCCCAGCATTTT. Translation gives CASSLKAGFNQPQHF.